The 20 T cell receptor beta chains presented below share a single source sample, sequenced in a study of blood T cell repertoires in COVID-19. Profiling relied on immunoSEQ multiplex PCR, and the TCRdb table lists in-frame clones only, not all of them. The sample holds roughly 150,000 clones, more than 75% seen once. The sample was peripheral blood. These receptors were taken from a man aged 60 to 69 who had recovered from COVID-19.

The chain is built from TRBV29-1 and TRBJ1-2; a possible D gene is TRBD1 (6 bases). Looked up from germline, CDR1 is SQVTM and CDR2 is ANQGSEA. This CDR3 is 10 amino acids long. The V end was cut by 6 bases, the J end by 7 bases, with 9 bases between. CDR3 DNA: TGCAGCGTGCAGGGGAGTGGCTACACCTTC. Amino acids: CSVQGSGYTF.

The rearrangement links TRBV7-3 to TRBJ2-3; 8 bases agree with TRBD2. V trimming: 5 bases; J trimming: 2 bases; junction bases outside the gene matches: 24. The CDR3 runs to 21 residues. Germline-derived CDR1 and CDR2 are SGHTA and FQGTGA. The CDR3 region has the DNA TGTGCCAGCAGCCCAAACTCCGCGGGGGGCATACCCTCAGCCCTCACAGATACGCAGTATTTT. This encodes CASSPNSAGGIPSALTDTQYF.

The V call is TRBV19, the J call TRBJ2-3; perhaps TRBD2 as D (5 bases). Germline assignment: CDR1 LNHDA and CDR2 SQIVND (reference sequence). V gave up 2 bases and J gave up 4 bases, with 19 bases separating them. The CDR3 loop spans 17 amino acids. The CDR3 DNA reads as TGTGCCAGTAGTATACAGCCCAGCGGAACGGCGGCAGATACGCAGTATTTT. Translation: CASSIQPSGTAADTQYF.

This chain connects TRBV5-1 to TRBJ1-1, with D hard to call. Germline loops: CDR1 SGHRS, CDR2 YFSETQ. Trimming shortened V by 0 bases and J by 4 bases, and 10 bases separated the two germline ends. CDR3 size: 14 residues. The CDR3 DNA sequence: TGCGCCAGCAGCTTGGGTACCTACCCCACTGAAGCTTTCTTT. This encodes CASSLGTYPTEAFF.

This clone was observed once. This rearrangement joins TRBV20-1 to TRBJ2-7, with D possibly TRBD2 on 6 matching bases. Germline V gene data show CDR1 as DFQATT and CDR2 as SNEGSKA (reference sequence). Trimming left V 3 bases short and J 0 bases short, with 12 bases between. This CDR3 has 14 amino acids. CDR3 region: CSASRLEGSYEQYF. The CDR3 region has the DNA TGCAGTGCTAGTAGACTGGAGGGCTCCTACGAGCAGTACTTC.

The V call is TRBV7-2, the J call TRBJ2-2, with TRBD1 matching over 7 bases. The V segment lost 1 base and the J segment 3 bases; nucleotides outside the gene matches: 2. This CDR3 spans 15 amino acids. Germline-derived CDR1 and CDR2 are SGHTA and FQGNSA. CDR3 amino acids: CASSLVGTDTGELFF. For the CDR3, the DNA is TGTGCCAGCAGCTTAGTAGGGACAGACACCGGGGAGCTGTTTTTT.

This chain links TRBV4-1 with TRBJ1-1; D gene uncertain. The CDR3 covers 13 residues. The V gene lost 3 bases and the J gene lost 3 bases, with 8 bases spanning the gap. Germline loops: CDR1 MGHRA, CDR2 YSYEKL. The CDR3 nucleotides read TGCGCCAGCAGCCATCGAGAAGACACTGAAGCTTTCTTT. Translating gives CASSHREDTEAFF.

This chain joins TRBV7-2 and TRBJ1-2; TRBD1 matches at 8 bases. Germline CDR1 and CDR2: SGHTA and FQGNSA. This CDR3 region has 13 residues. J lost 7 bases, V lost 6 bases, and 7 bases had no gene match. CDR3 region: CASSIPGGSGYTF. Written as DNA, the CDR3 is TGTGCCAGCAGTATTCCAGGGGGCTCTGGCTACACCTTC.

This chain uses TRBV19 with TRBJ1-1, with no clear D. Trimming stripped 3 bases from V and 5 bases from J, with 10 bases between. CDR1 is LNHDA, CDR2 SQIVND, per germline (reference sequence). The length of the CDR3 is 13 residues. The CDR3 coding sequence is TGTGCCAGTAGTATGACGGGAAGGACTGAAGCTTTCTTT. Translating gives CASSMTGRTEAFF.

CDR3 coding DNA: TGTGCCAGCAGCGGTGAGAGGGGGGAGCAGTACTTC. Its translation is CASSGERGEQYF. This rearrangement joins TRBV9 to TRBJ2-7; D perhaps matches TRBD1 (6 bases). The V and J ends lost 3 bases and 7 bases respectively, with 11 bases between them. The CDR3 consists of 12 residues. Germline CDR1 and CDR2: SGDLS and YYNGEE.

The chain is built from TRBV5-1 and TRBJ2-7, with D possibly matching TRBD2 (6 bases). Looked up from germline, CDR1 is SGHRS and CDR2 is YFSETQ. The CDR3 runs to 15 residues. V dropped 0 bases and J dropped 2 bases, with 12 bases sitting between them. In DNA form, the CDR3 reads TGCGCCAGCAGCTTGGATTTAGCGGCTACCTACGAGCAGTACTTC. As protein: CASSLDLAATYEQYF.

The genes are TRBV27 and TRBJ1-5, with 9 bases aligning to TRBD1. This CDR3 contains 17 residues. Germline V gene data show CDR1 as MNHEY and CDR2 as SMNVEV (reference sequence). V was pared by 5 bases and J by 4 bases, with 12 bases of the junction left unmatched. The chain's CDR3 is CASSTGQGIVANQPQHF. CDR3 in DNA: TGTGCCAGCAGTACAGGACAGGGGATAGTAGCTAATCAGCCCCAGCATTTT.

This clone was picked up one time. The chain links TRBV4-3 to TRBJ2-7; TRBD1 matches at 7 bases. Germline assignment: CDR1 LGHNA and CDR2 YSLEER. CDR3 length: 14 residues. With V trimmed by 3 bases and J by 0 bases, 2 bases remained unmatched. Here the CDR3 reads CASSQGQSSYEQYF. CDR3 in DNA: TGCGCCAGCAGCCAGGGACAGAGCTCCTACGAGCAGTACTTC.

The chain carries TRBV30 and TRBJ2-1, with a weak D call TRBD2 (5 bases). V was trimmed by 4 bases and J by 3 bases, leaving 19 bases between them. Germline lookup yields CDR1 GTSNPN and CDR2 SVGIG (reference sequence). CDR3 length equals 16 residues. The CDR3 here is CAWIVKSGALYNEQFF. CDR3 in DNA: TGTGCCTGGATCGTAAAGAGCGGAGCACTCTACAATGAGCAGTTCTTC.

This rearrangement joins TRBV21-1 to TRBJ2-2; the table gives TRBD2 as D, unverified against the DNA. TRBV21-1 constitutes a pseudogene. This CDR3 region has 16 residues. Here the CDR3 DNA reads TGTGCCAGCAGCTCTCTAGCGGGAGGGTGTACCGGGGAGCTGTTTTTT. It codes for CASSSLAGGCTGELFF.

The V and J genes are TRBV3-1 (or the pseudogene TRBV3-2) and TRBJ2-3; 9 nucleotides line up with TRBD2. Germline values: CDR1 LGHDT, CDR2 YNNKEL (reference sequence). The V gene end was trimmed by 2 bases and the J gene end by 1 base; junction bases not matched to a gene: 1. The CDR3 runs 15 residues. Here the CDR3 DNA reads TGTGCCAGCAGCCAACTAGCGGGGCGCACAGATACGCAGTATTTT. Its translation: CASSQLAGRTDTQYF.

V gene TRBV6-6 combines with J gene TRBJ1-3; TRBD1 is a possible D gene (6 bases). CDR3 length equals 15 residues. Trimming cost V 6 bases and J 5 bases, with 17 bases left between them. The germline V gene has CDR1 MNHNY and CDR2 SVGAGI (reference sequence). In DNA form, the CDR3 reads TGTGCCAGCAGCGGGGTTGGGGACATGCGAAACACCATATATTTT. Translation: CASSGVGDMRNTIYF.

The chain has TRBV6-5 and TRBJ1-2; D ambiguous. This CDR3 has 14 amino acids. Trimming shortened V by 10 bases and J by 3 bases, and 18 bases separated the two germline ends. The V gene's germline CDR1 is MNHEY and CDR2 SVGAGI. The CDR3 coding sequence is TGTGCCACCTTTGATGTAACTAGGGACTATGGCTACACCTTC. It specifies CATFDVTRDYGYTF.

The chain combines TRBV4-1 with TRBJ1-4, with D unresolved. The CDR3 length is 14 residues. Per the germline V gene, CDR1 is MGHRA and CDR2 is YSYEKL. V gave up 3 bases and J gave up 8 bases, with 13 bases separating them. The CDR3 DNA is TGCGCCAGCAGCCACAACCACAACGAAGAAAAACTGTTTTTT. This encodes CASSHNHNEEKLFF.

This clone was seen only once. This chain links TRBV5-1 with TRBJ2-2; D possibly corresponds to TRBD2 (6 bases). CDR3 length: 15 amino acids. Trimming left V 1 base short and J 6 bases short, with 13 bases between. Per the germline V gene, CDR1 is SGHRS and CDR2 is YFSETQ. CDR3 sequence: CASSLTPWGAGELFF. DNA of the CDR3: TGCGCCAGCAGCTTGACCCCCTGGGGGGCCGGGGAGCTGTTTTTT.